This T cell receptor (beta chain) was sequenced during a study of cytomegalovirus exposure and HLA in healthy donors (dated by TCRdb to the late 2010s). At the level of the whole study: In an earlier analysis of 587 of the donors, roughly 300 Gb of sequence data and 117 million unique TCR beta sequences from 180 million or so T cells were reported. An early release covering more than 500 HLA-typed donors comprised about 300 gigabases of sequencing data and roughly 86 million unique TCR sequences. The genetic ancestry cluster associated with self-reported Caucasian donors included over 80% of the 398 genotyped donors. The study aimed to test whether signatures of past pathogen exposure could be identified by cataloging public T cell receptors. The T cell repertoires of several hundred subjects were profiled by immunosequencing and related to cytomegalovirus serostatus. Besides the first cohort of roughly 640 subjects, a separate validation cohort made up of 120 or so different subjects was used. The study combined high-throughput TCR immunosequencing, statistical association of individual TCRs with disease status, and machine learning to predict cytomegalovirus infection status. A later analysis re-examined previously published TCR beta repertoires from around 670 donors and added high-resolution HLA genotyping to investigate patterns of TCR occurrence. Rather than using new phenotypic data, the later analysis identified candidate immune exposures from TCR beta sequences and from how often those sequences occurred across donors. To decide whether each TCR beta V gene segment behaved as functional or pseudogenic, an earlier analysis of approximately 590 of the donors relied on high-throughput TCR beta sequencing. Alongside the repertoire data, information on donor age, sex, ethnicity and CMV serostatus was compiled. A later genetic analysis took genome-wide SNP genotypes for about 65% of the 666 donors and used that subset as a discovery cohort. Every discovery cohort repertoire had been produced on one sequencing platform. Both class I and class II loci were covered by HLA typing, at four-digit resolution. Typing coverage varied by locus: roughly 629-640 donors for A, B, C, DRB1 and DQB1; some 520 for DQA1; over 600 for DPA1; about 450 for DPB1. Roughly 5 DR-DQ haplotypes were handled as single units for association and clustering, since linkage in the cohort was strong. Among some 400 genotyped donors of the cohort, an average of roughly 230,000 unique TCR beta nucleotide sequences was sequenced per donor, of which about 20% were non-productive. Study-level results and caveats: Sequencing depth was assumed to be roughly uniform across donors in the presence/absence analyses, though that assumption may not hold. A later analysis reported that several top co-occurrence clusters appeared linked to parvovirus B19, influenza, CMV and Epstein-Barr virus. In the study, approximately 160 TCR beta chains were listed as associated with cytomegalovirus. The classifier was reported to diagnose cytomegalovirus status with high specificity and sensitivity in both the original and validation cohorts. Linkage disequilibrium might explain the correlated functional status among segregating V segments, but an unknown experimental factor could not be ruled out. A further reported finding was that TCR beta sequences accurately predicted the HLA-A and HLA-B alleles for most subjects in the first cohort. Because some donors lacked HLA typing at each locus, the association tests relied only on the typed subset. Because counts were too low, fewer than 20 rarely observed V segments, including chromosome 9 orphons, were excluded from the earlier analysis of 587 of the donors. Three of the identified cytomegalovirus-associated TCR beta chains were confirmed in vitro to be specific for cytomegalovirus antigens. In a later genetic analysis, fewer N-insertions in productive TCRs were reported among donors in an Asian-associated ancestry cluster than the approximately 670-donor mean. A later analysis found that HLA-associated TCR beta chains were more clonally expanded and had lower generation probabilities than equally common non-associated chains. According to the authors, the approach could potentially be generalized to other disease states and immunological phenotypes. The sequencing pipeline was judged likely to have produced a cluster of highly shared sequence variants as a technical artifact. A later analysis associated about 17,000 TCR beta sequences with specific HLA alleles at a false discovery rate of 0.05. An association between a missense DCLRE1C variant and V-gene and J-gene trimming of TCR beta chains was found in a later genetic analysis and replicated in an independent cohort. Strong co-occurrence of HLA alleles, especially DR and DQ, made assigning TCR associations to individual alleles difficult. This cohort had only TCR beta chains sequenced, and the lack of alpha or paired-chain data limited which features could be detected. While some public TCRs were present in many individuals, most TCR sequences turned up only very rarely across donors. A later analysis found that TCR association rates varied across HLA loci, with DRB1 alleles showing the most associated TCRs and HLA-C alleles the fewest. Broadly in line with IMGT annotations, most TCR beta V segments showed up in productive rearrangements about 90% or about 30% of the time in an earlier analysis of roughly 590 of the donors. According to a later analysis, most CMV-associated TCR beta chains appeared to be HLA-restricted, and the HLA associations seemed to be driven largely by CMV exposure. CMV serostatus was the only immune exposure information available for the cohort.

Note on this clone: This clone's antigen is unknown. Per-base quality was not reported, and no clone a single base away is much larger than it.

The cohort comprised around 700 healthy bone marrow donors. All cohort members were sampled while nominally healthy, although unrecorded immune exposures were likely present. The donor tested CMV seronegative and was one of the 352 seronegative cohort members. Every donor gave a peripheral blood sample, and the peripheral blood mononuclear cells from that sample were used for TCR beta sequencing. Genomic DNA was extracted from the blood cell samples with the Qiagen DNeasy Blood Extraction Kit. Libraries were built with the immunoSEQ multiplex PCR assay. For the multiplex PCR, a mixture combining 60 forward primers for TCR Vbeta segments and 13 reverse primers for TCR Jbeta segments was used. The CDR3 region of rearranged TCR beta genes was amplified from genomic DNA with a multiplex PCR assay. The amplified TCR beta libraries were sequenced on the Illumina HiSeq System as 87-base-pair reads. The authors' pipeline ran thus. A later analysis counted about 82 million unique TCR beta chains across the 690 or so repertoires, and some 12 million of these chains were shared by at least two donors. A nearest-neighbor algorithm error-corrected the raw reads and collapsed the reads into unique sequences, merging closely related sequences to remove PCR and sequencing errors. V, D and J gene segments were assigned by aligning CDR3 sequences to IMGT reference sequences. For a sequence to be retained, at least a six-nucleotide match to both a V gene segment and a J gene segment was required. A rearrangement was called productive if the CDR3 had no stop codons and remained in frame with V and J, and every other rearrangement was called non-productive. Following IMGT convention, CDR3 was defined as the stretch from the second conserved V-encoded cysteine to the conserved J-encoded phenylalanine. The earlier analysis of roughly 590 of the donors excluded sequences that lacked an unambiguous match to a single V gene segment. In an earlier analysis of around 600 of the donors, V segments were called functional above 56.7% productive rearrangements and were called segregating when the between-donor standard deviation exceeded 5%. A statistical classification framework was built to diagnose cytomegalovirus status from the catalog of TCR beta chain sequences. A later analysis assigned V and J genes by comparing TCR nucleotide sequences with IMGT/GENE-DB human TR gene sequences. Using the TCRdist pipeline, a later analysis assigned CDR3 sequences along with most-parsimonious VDJ recombination scenarios. In a later analysis, each TCR beta chain was defined by its CDR3 amino acid sequence together with its V-gene family, and reads lacking a unique V-gene family were excluded. In a later analysis, 550 to 650 highly shared, low-generation-probability nucleotide sequences were removed to address suspected cross-contamination and a sequencing artifact. For each public chain, a later analysis derived a clonal expansion index from normalized ranks of inferred template counts within each repertoire. In a later analysis, generation probabilities were computed using a VDJ recombination model fitted to out-of-frame rearrangements, and the results were checked against IGoR. A later analysis scored TCR-TCR, TCR-HLA and TCR-CMV co-occurrence with hypergeometric tests, applying a repertoire-size bias correction to TCR pairs. False discovery rates were estimated in a later analysis by permuting HLA or CMV assignments 20 times. In a later analysis, co-occurring TCRs were grouped using DBSCAN, and TCRdist sequence similarity was added for clustering within HLA-allele-positive subsets. Repertoires with fewer than 30,000 or more than 120,000 public chains, plus five repertoires with anomalous nucleotide sharing, were excluded from co-occurrence clustering. The immuneACCESS repertoire file appears here via TCRdb, limited to in-frame rearrangements. These files lack a portion of the clones; in checked studies, under half of the deficit traces to unresolved V genes, and the cause of the others is not known. D and trimming come from the DNA, and the V and J calls and clone size come from that table. Within this sample are about 190,000 clones, with over 75% of them counted one time only. About 3.8% of the sample lies in the top ten.

The receptor comes from a man over 45 in good health and CMV-seronegative. The specimen was PBMCs.

The DNA is TGTGCCAGCAGCTTAGGGGTAGGAGATTACAATGAGCAGTTCTTC. Its coded protein is CASSLGVGDYNEQFF. The rearrangement combines TRBV7-9 with TRBJ2-1; the D gene identity is not certain. The germline V gene encodes CDR1 SEHNR and CDR2 FQNEAQ (reference sequence). Its CDR3 holds 15 amino acids, cysteine through phenylalanine. The CDR3 DNA has 45 bases and is translated from base 1. At the junction V is shortened by 1 base and J by 4 bases, with 11 bases in between.